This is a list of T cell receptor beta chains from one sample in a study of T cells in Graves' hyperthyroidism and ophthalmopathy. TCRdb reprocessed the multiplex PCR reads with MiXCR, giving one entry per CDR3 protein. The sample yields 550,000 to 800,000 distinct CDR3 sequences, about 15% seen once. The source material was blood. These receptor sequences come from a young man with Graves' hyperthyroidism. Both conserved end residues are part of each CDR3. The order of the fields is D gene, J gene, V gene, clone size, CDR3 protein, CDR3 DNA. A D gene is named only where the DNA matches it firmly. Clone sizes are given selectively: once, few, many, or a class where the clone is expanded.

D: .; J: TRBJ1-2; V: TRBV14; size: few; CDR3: CASSPRGSLTYGYTF; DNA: TGTGCCAGCAGCCCTCGGGGGAGCCTGACGTATGGCTACACCTTC
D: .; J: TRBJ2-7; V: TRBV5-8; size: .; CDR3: CASSLSRELALSYEQYF; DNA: TGTGCCAGCAGCTTGAGCAGGGAACTAGCCCTCTCCTACGAGCAGTACTTC
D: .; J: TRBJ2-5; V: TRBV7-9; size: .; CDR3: CASSLAPRYETQYF; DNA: TGTGCCAGCAGCTTAGCCCCCCGTTACGAGACCCAGTACTTC
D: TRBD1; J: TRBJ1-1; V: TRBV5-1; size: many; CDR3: CASRPGTGGLNTEAFF; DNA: TGCGCCAGCAGACCCGGGACAGGGGGTTTGAACACTGAAGCTTTCTTT
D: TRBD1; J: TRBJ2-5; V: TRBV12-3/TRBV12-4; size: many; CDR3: CATGTAVHQETQYF; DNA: TGTGCCACCGGGACAGCAGTTCATCAAGAGACCCAGTACTTC
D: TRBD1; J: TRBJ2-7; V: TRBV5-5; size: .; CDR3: CASSAAKGQGTPYEQYF; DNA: TGTGCCAGCAGCGCCGCTAAGGGACAGGGGACTCCCTACGAGCAGTACTTC
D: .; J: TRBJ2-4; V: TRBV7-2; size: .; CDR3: CASSLLGTDIQYF; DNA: TGTGCCAGCAGCTTACTAGGGACGGACATTCAGTACTTC
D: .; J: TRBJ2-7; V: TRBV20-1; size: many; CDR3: CSASSTGEQYF; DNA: TGCAGTGCTAGCTCTACGGGCGAGCAGTACTTC
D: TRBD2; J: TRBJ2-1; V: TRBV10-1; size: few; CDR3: CASKKKREAFSEQFF; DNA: TGCGCCAGCAAAAAAAAGCGGGAGGCTTTCAGCGAGCAGTTCTTC
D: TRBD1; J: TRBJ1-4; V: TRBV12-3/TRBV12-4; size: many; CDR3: CASSFNRGGEKLFF; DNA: TGTGCCAGCAGTTTTAACAGGGGGGGTGAAAAACTGTTTTTT
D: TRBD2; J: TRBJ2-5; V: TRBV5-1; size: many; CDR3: CASSWGPGAGRETQYF; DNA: TGCGCCAGCAGCTGGGGTCCGGGAGCGGGAAGGGAGACCCAGTACTTC
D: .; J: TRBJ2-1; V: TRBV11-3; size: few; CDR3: CASTPATYNEQFF; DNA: TGTGCCAGCACCCCTGCGACCTACAATGAGCAGTTCTTC
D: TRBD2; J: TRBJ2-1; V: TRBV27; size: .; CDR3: CASKGTSEWDERFF; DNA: TGTGCCAGCAAGGGGACTAGCGAGTGGGATGAGCGGTTCTTC
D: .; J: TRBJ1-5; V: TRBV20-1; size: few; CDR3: CSARASINQPQHF; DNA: TGCAGTGCTAGAGCTTCCATTAATCAGCCCCAGCATTTT
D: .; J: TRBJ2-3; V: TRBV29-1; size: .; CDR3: CSVQGSPSTDTQYF; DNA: TGCAGCGTCCAGGGATCCCCTAGCACAGATACGCAGTATTTT
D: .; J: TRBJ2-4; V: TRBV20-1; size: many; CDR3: CSLVGPQAKNIQYF; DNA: TGCAGTCTGGTAGGGCCCCAAGCCAAAAACATTCAGTACTTC
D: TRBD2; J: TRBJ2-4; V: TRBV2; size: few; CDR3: CAGSLLAAAKNIQYF; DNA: TGTGCCGGCAGTTTGCTAGCGGCGGCCAAAAACATTCAGTACTTC
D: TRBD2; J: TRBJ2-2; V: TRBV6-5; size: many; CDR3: CASSSSASGYRANTGELFF; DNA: TGTGCCAGCAGTTCCTCGGCTAGCGGGTATCGAGCGAACACCGGGGAGCTGTTTTTT
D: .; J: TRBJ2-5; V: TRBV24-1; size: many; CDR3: CATSGVDLGRETQYF; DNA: TGTGCCACCAGTGGCGTAGATCTGGGAAGGGAGACCCAGTACTTC
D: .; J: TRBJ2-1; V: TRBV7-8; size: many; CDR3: CASSLVRQLPEQFF; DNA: TGTGCCAGCAGCTTAGTTCGTCAGTTACCAGAGCAGTTCTTC
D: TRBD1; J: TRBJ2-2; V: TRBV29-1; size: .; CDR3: CSVEEPGTGGGYGELFF; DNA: TGCAGCGTTGAAGAACCAGGGACAGGGGGCGGATACGGGGAGCTGTTTTTT
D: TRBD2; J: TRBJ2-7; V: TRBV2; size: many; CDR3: CASSGLAAYEQYF; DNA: TGTGCCAGCAGTGGACTAGCGGCCTACGAGCAGTACTTC
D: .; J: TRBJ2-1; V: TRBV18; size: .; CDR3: CASSPNAAEARPDEQFF; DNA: TGTGCCAGCTCACCAAATGCCGCGGAGGCCCGGCCGGATGAGCAGTTCTTC
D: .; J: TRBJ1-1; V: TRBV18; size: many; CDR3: CASSLEWTISEAFF; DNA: TGTGCCAGCTCACTCGAGTGGACGATATCTGAAGCTTTCTTT
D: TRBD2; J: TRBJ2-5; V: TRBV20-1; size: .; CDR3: CSTLVREKETQYF; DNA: TGCAGCACCCTGGTGCGGGAGAAAGAGACCCAGTACTTC
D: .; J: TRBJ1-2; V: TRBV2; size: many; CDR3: CASNPRQRVLYGYTF; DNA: TGTGCCAGCAACCCCAGACAACGGGTCCTCTATGGCTACACCTTC